The 23 T cell receptor beta chains below were found in one sample sequenced in a study of blood T cell repertoires in COVID-19. The table came from immunoSEQ multiplex PCR; TCRdb's copy has only in-frame clones and leaves some out. Among roughly 250,000 clones listed, approximately 88% were seen once. Specimen: PBMCs or T cells enriched from blood (not recorded which). Receptor source: a woman aged 40 to 50 with acute COVID-19.

V usage is TRBV7-9 and J usage is TRBJ1-1; D remains ambiguous. The CDR3 loop spans 17 amino acids. Looked up from germline, CDR1 is SEHNR and CDR2 is FQNEAQ (reference sequence). Trimming removed 6 bases from V and 0 bases from J, with 20 bases in between. CDR3 residues: CASSRELRAALNTEAFF. The DNA of the CDR3 is TGTGCCAGCAGTAGGGAGCTTCGCGCGGCTTTGAACACTGAAGCTTTCTTT. Full variable domain (missing parts from reference TRBV7-9 and TRBJ1-1): DTGVSQNPRHKITKRGQNVTFRCDPISEHNRLYWYRQTLGQGPEFLTYFQNEAQLEKSRLLSDRFSAERPKGSFSTLEIQRTEQGDSAMYLCASSRELRAALNTEAFFGQGTRLTVV.

The chain uses TRBV10-3 and TRBJ2-1, with 9 positions matching TRBD2. The CDR3 runs to 14 residues. The germline V gene encodes CDR1 ENHRY and CDR2 SYGVKD. The trim removed 10 bases at V and 6 bases at J, leaving 10 bases unmatched. CDR3 DNA: TGTGCCACCTTTAGCGGGAGAAACGGCAATGAGCAGTTCTTC. Its translation: CATFSGRNGNEQFF.

This clone showed up just once. The rearrangement uses TRBV7-2 and TRBJ1-5; D gene uncertain. The V gene lost 1 base and the J gene lost 3 bases, with 7 bases spanning the gap. This CDR3 is built from 14 residues. Germline CDR1 SGHTA, CDR2 FQGNSA. The CDR3 sequence is CASSLGQYNQPQHF. Here the CDR3 DNA reads TGTGCCAGCAGCTTAGGGCAGTACAATCAGCCCCAGCATTTT. The full variable domain, completed using reference TRBV7-2 and TRBJ1-5, is GAGVSQSPSNKVTEKGKDVELRCDPISGHTALYWYRQSLGQGLEFLIYFQGNSAPDKSGLPSDRFSAERTGGSVSTLTIQRTQQEDSAVYLCASSLGQYNQPQHFGDGTRLSIL.

The gene calls are TRBV5-1 and TRBJ1-1, with TRBD1 identical over 8 bases. The V gene's germline CDR1 is SGHRS and CDR2 YFSETQ. Trimming took 4 bases from V and 4 from J; bases not matched to a gene: 3. This CDR3 contains 13 residues. The CDR3 reads CASSPGTGTEAFF. Written as DNA, the CDR3 is TGCGCCAGCAGCCCTGGGACAGGCACTGAAGCTTTCTTT.

This clone was observed a few times. V and J are TRBV19 and TRBJ1-5; TRBD1 might be the D (6 bases). The CDR3 is 13 amino acids. Germline values: CDR1 LNHDA, CDR2 SQIVND (reference sequence). The V and J ends lost 3 bases and 10 bases respectively, with 13 bases between them. The CDR3: CASSIRGSRPQHF. In nucleotides, the CDR3 is TGTGCCAGTAGTATCAGGGGAAGCCGACCCCAGCATTTT.

V and J are TRBV5-8 and TRBJ1-2; weak D call: TRBD1 (6 bases). The CDR3 length is 16 residues. In germline, CDR1 is SGHTS, CDR2 YDEGEE. V was cut by 5 bases and J by 3 bases, with 20 bases left in between. CDR3 residues: CASRPRTEFTDYGYTF. The CDR3 DNA is TGTGCCAGCAGACCCCGGACAGAATTCACCGACTATGGCTACACCTTC.

V gene TRBV5-6 combines with J gene TRBJ1-2, with unresolved D. V gave up 1 base and J gave up 8 bases, with 12 bases separating them. Germline V lookup: CDR1 SGHDT, CDR2 YYEEEE. There are 13 residues in the CDR3. The CDR3 here is CASSLILNEGYTF. The CDR3 coding sequence is TGTGCCAGCAGCTTGATCCTTAACGAGGGCTACACCTTC.

The CDR3 DNA follows: TGTGCCAGCAGTTCCCGGGACAGGGGCTACAATGAGCAGTTCTTC. It yields the protein CASSSRDRGYNEQFF. This chain joins TRBV27 and TRBJ2-1; 10 nucleotides align to TRBD1. This CDR3 has 15 amino acids. Germline CDR1 reads MNHEY; CDR2 reads SMNVEV (reference sequence). J lost 3 bases, V lost 4 bases, and 3 bases had no gene match.

The rearrangement joins TRBV9 to TRBJ1-4; 8 bases agree with TRBD1. The germline CDR1 and CDR2 sequences are SGDLS and YYNGEE. The trim removed 4 bases at V and 8 bases at J, leaving 7 bases unmatched. The CDR3 is made up of 14 amino acids. The CDR3 sequence: CASSTQGAEEKLFF. CDR3 nucleotides: TGTGCCAGCAGCACCCAGGGGGCAGAGGAAAAACTGTTTTTT.

The chain employs TRBV7-8 and TRBJ1-2; D is undetermined. CDR3 length: 13 amino acids. CDR1 and CDR2 from the germline V gene are SGHVS and FQNEAQ. The germline V and J ends were trimmed by 5 bases and 5 bases, with 12 bases remaining between them. Here the CDR3 reads CASSPGRDYGYTF. The CDR3 nucleotides read TGTGCCAGCAGCCCTGGACGGGATTATGGCTACACCTTC.

This clone was observed a few times. The chain links TRBV5-1 to TRBJ2-5; a possible D gene is TRBD1 (6 bases). Germline V gives CDR1 SGHRS, CDR2 YFSETQ. V dropped 4 bases and J dropped 2 bases, with 12 bases sitting between them. CDR3 size: 14 residues. The CDR3 DNA is TGCGCCAGCAGCCCGGACAGTACGCAAGAGACCCAGTACTTC. Translated: CASSPDSTQETQYF.

This clone was seen once. V and J are TRBV19 and TRBJ1-4; D perhaps matches TRBD1 (6 bases). Trimming cost V 2 bases and J 7 bases, with 14 bases left between them. This CDR3 is 15 amino acids long. The V gene's germline CDR1 is LNHDA and CDR2 SQIVND (reference sequence). The CDR3, as DNA: TGTGCCAGTAGTATATCTGGGGGCTCGGGTGAAAAACTGTTTTTT. Encoded protein: CASSISGGSGEKLFF.

V usage is TRBV27 and J usage is TRBJ1-5; D ambiguous. Per the germline V gene, CDR1 is MNHEY and CDR2 is SMNVEV (reference sequence). The CDR3 is made up of 13 amino acids. V was clipped by 5 bases and J by 9 bases, with 14 bases between them. The CDR3 loop is CASSETSIRPQHF. DNA of the CDR3: TGTGCCAGCAGTGAAACGAGTATTCGGCCCCAGCATTTT.

The chain recombines TRBV6-1 with TRBJ2-3; TRBD2 is a possible D gene (6 bases). The CDR3 has 15 residues. The V end was cut by 2 bases, the J end by 4 bases, with 13 bases between. From germline, CDR1 is MNHNS and CDR2 SASEGT. Here the CDR3 DNA reads TGTGCCAGCAGTGAAACAGCGGGCAGTTCAGATACGCAGTATTTT. Protein: CASSETAGSSDTQYF.

The rearrangement links TRBV19 to TRBJ1-2, with TRBD1 identical over 7 bases. CDR3 length equals 17 residues. The germline V gene encodes CDR1 LNHDA and CDR2 SQIVND (reference sequence). Unmatched junction bases numbered 14, after V lost 3 bases and J lost 4 bases. CDR3 bases: TGTGCCAGTAGTATCTCCGGGACAGAAAGTCTCCTCTATGGCTACACCTTC. It yields the protein CASSISGTESLLYGYTF.

The chain couples TRBV7-8 to TRBJ1-6; D unclear. V lost 5 bases and J 12 bases, leaving 14 bases between the germline ends. The germline gives CDR1 SGHVS, CDR2 FQNEAQ. This CDR3 is built from 13 residues. The CDR3 here is CASSRAPGVPLHF. In DNA, the CDR3 is TGTGCCAGCAGCCGGGCCCCCGGGGTACCCCTCCACTTT.

CDR3 region: CASSARQGTYNSPLHF. CDR3 DNA sequence: TGTGCCAGCAGCGCCCGACAGGGGACCTATAATTCACCCCTCCACTTT. The chain combines TRBV9 with TRBJ1-6; 8 bases line up with TRBD1. The V gene end was trimmed by 3 bases and the J gene end by 2 bases; junction bases not matched to a gene: 4. The CDR3 totals 16 residues. Germline CDR1 and CDR2: SGDLS and YYNGEE.

This rearrangement joins TRBV27 to TRBJ2-1; TRBD2 matches 9 bases. The V gene's germline CDR1 is MNHEY and CDR2 SMNVEV (reference sequence). The trim removed 2 bases at V and 9 bases at J, leaving 11 bases unmatched. The CDR3 is made up of 16 amino acids. The CDR3 is CASSLVLASGILEQFF. Written as DNA, the CDR3 is TGTGCCAGCAGTTTAGTTTTGGCTAGCGGGATTCTTGAGCAGTTCTTC.

This clone appeared once. The chain carries TRBV10-1 and TRBJ2-3, with D unresolved. Per germline, CDR1 WNHNN and CDR2 SYGVQD (reference sequence). The length of the CDR3 is 13 residues. V lost 6 bases and J 2 bases, leaving 9 bases between the germline ends. The CDR3 spells CASRGDSTDTQYF. As DNA, the CDR3 is TGCGCCAGCAGAGGTGACTCCACAGATACGCAGTATTTT.

V gene TRBV6-6 combines with J gene TRBJ2-5; 7 bases map to TRBD2. The germline V gene encodes CDR1 MNHNY and CDR2 SVGAGI (reference sequence). This CDR3 is 13 amino acids long. After removal of 4 bases from V and 5 bases from J, the junction contained 4 bases not matched to a gene. The CDR3 here is CASSFAGVETQYF. In nucleotides, the CDR3 is TGTGCCAGCAGTTTTGCGGGAGTTGAGACCCAGTACTTC.

The genes are TRBV5-1 and TRBJ2-1; a possible D gene is TRBD2 (5 bases). Deletions cut 3 bases from V and 10 bases from J, with 14 bases between. This CDR3 has 13 residues. Germline-derived CDR1 and CDR2 are SGHRS and YFSETQ. The DNA of the CDR3 is TGCGCCAGCAGCTCCGCGAGGGAAAGCGAGCAGTTCTTC. The encoded protein is CASSSARESEQFF.

This clone appeared once. The rearrangement uses TRBV6-2 or TRBV6-3 and TRBJ2-7; 12 bases map to TRBD2. Trimming at V came to 4 bases and at J to 5 bases, leaving 6 bases not matched to a gene. The CDR3 consists of 15 residues. CDR1 and CDR2 from the germline V gene are MNHEY and SVGEGT. The CDR3 DNA sequence: TGTGCCAGCAGTTCCCTGACTAGCGGGAGTAACGAGCAGTACTTC. It specifies CASSSLTSGSNEQYF.

This clone has a single count. The rearrangement uses TRBV3-1 (or the pseudogene TRBV3-2) and TRBJ2-3; 11 bases line up with TRBD2. V lost 3 bases and J lost 0; bases outside the gene matches: 2. The germline V gene encodes CDR1 LGHDT and CDR2 YNNKEL (reference sequence). This CDR3 has 16 residues. The CDR3 nucleotides are TGTGCCAGCAGCCAGGGACTAGCGGTTAGCACAGATACGCAGTATTTT. Its translation is CASSQGLAVSTDTQYF.